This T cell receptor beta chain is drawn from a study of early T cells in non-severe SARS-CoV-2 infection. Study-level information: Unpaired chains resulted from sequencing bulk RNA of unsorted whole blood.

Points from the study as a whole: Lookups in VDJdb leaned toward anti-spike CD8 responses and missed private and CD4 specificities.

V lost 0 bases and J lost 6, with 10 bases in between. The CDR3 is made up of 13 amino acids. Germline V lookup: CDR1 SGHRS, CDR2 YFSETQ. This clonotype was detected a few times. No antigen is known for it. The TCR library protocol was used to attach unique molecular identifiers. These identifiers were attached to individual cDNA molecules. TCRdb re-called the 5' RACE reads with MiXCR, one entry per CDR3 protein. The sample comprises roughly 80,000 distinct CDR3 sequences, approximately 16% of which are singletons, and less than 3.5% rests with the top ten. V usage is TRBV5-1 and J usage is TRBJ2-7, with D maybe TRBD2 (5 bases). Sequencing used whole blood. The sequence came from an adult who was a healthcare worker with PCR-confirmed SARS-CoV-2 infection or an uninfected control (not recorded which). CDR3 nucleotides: TGCGCCAGCAGCTTGGCGACCGCGGGCGAGCAGTACTTC. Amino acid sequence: CASSLATAGEQYF.